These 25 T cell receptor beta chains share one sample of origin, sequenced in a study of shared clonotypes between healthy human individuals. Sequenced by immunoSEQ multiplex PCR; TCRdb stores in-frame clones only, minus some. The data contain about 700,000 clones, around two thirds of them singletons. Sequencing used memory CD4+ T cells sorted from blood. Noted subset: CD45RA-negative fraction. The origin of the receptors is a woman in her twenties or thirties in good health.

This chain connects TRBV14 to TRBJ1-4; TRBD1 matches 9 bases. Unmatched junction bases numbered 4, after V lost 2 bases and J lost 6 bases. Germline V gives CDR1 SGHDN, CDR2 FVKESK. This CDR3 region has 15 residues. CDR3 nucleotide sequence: TGTGCCAGCAGCCAAACAGGGGGCTCCTATGAAAAACTGTTTTTT. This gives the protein CASSQTGGSYEKLFF. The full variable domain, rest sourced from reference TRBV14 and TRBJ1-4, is EAGVTQFPSHSVIEKGQTVTLRCDPISGHDNLYWYRRVMGKEIKFLLHFVKESKQDESGMPNNRFLAERTGGTYSTLKVQPAELEDSGVYFCASSQTGGSYEKLFFGSGTQLSVL.

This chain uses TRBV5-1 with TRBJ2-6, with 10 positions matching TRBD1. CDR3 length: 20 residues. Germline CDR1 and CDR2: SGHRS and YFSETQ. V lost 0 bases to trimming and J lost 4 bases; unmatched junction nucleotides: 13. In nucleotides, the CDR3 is TGCGCCAGCAGCTTGGCCGGGACAGGGGATCCCGGGTCAGGGGCCAACGTCCTGACTTTC. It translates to CASSLAGTGDPGSGANVLTF.

The CDR3 DNA reads TGTGCCAGCAGCTTGGTAGCGGGAGACAAAAACATTCAGTACTTC. Amino acid sequence: CASSLVAGDKNIQYF. The chain couples TRBV5-4 to TRBJ2-4; 9 nucleotides align to TRBD2. V shed 0 bases, J shed 3 bases, and the junction held 1 base outside the gene matches. Germline V gene lookup returns CDR1 SGHNT and CDR2 YYREEE (reference sequence). This CDR3 has 15 residues.

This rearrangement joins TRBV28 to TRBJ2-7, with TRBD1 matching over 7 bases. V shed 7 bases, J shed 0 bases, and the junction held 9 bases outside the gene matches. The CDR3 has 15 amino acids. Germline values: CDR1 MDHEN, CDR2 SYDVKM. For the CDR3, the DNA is TGTGCCAGCACATCCCGAGGGGGCAGCTCCTACGAGCAGTACTTC. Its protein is CASTSRGGSSYEQYF.

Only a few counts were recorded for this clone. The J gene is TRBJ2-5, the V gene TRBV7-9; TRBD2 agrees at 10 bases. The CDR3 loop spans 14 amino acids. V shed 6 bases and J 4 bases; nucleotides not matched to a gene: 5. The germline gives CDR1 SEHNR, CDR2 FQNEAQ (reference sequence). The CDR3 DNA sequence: TGTGCCAGCAGTCCCGGACTAGCGGCAGAGACCCAGTACTTC. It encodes CASSPGLAAETQYF.

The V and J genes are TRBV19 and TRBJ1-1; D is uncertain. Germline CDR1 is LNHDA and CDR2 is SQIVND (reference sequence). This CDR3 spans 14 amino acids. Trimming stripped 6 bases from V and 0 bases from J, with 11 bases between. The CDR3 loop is CASRAARVNTEAFF. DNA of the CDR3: TGTGCCAGTAGGGCCGCGCGGGTGAACACTGAAGCTTTCTTT.

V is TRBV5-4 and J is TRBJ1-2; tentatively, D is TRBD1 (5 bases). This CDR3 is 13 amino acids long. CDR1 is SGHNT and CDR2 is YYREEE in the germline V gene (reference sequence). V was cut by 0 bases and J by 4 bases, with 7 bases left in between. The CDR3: CASSLAGTYGYTF. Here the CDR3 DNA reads TGTGCCAGCAGCTTGGCCGGGACCTATGGCTACACCTTC.

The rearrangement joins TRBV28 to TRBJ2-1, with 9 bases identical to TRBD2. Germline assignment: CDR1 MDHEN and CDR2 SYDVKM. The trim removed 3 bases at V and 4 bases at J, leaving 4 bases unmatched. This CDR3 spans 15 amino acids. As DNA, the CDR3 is TGTGCCAGCAGTTTTGGCCTAGCGGGATACAATGAGCAGTTCTTC. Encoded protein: CASSFGLAGYNEQFF.

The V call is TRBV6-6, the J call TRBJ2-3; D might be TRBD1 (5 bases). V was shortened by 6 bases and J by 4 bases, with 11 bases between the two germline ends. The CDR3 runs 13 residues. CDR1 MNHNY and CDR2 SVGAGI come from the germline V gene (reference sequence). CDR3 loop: CASSGPGPDTQYF. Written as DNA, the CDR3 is TGTGCCAGCAGCGGTCCAGGGCCAGATACGCAGTATTTT.

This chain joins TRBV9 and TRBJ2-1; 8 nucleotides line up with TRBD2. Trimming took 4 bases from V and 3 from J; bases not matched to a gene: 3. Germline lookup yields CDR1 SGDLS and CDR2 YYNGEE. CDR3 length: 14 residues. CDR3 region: CASSRGTSYNEQFF. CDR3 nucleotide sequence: TGTGCCAGCAGCCGCGGGACTAGCTACAATGAGCAGTTCTTC. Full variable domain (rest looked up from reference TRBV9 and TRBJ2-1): DSGVTQTPKHLITATGQRVTLRCSPRSGDLSVYWYQQSLDQGLQFLIQYYNGEERAKGNILERFSAQQFPDLHSELNLSSLELGDSALYFCASSRGTSYNEQFFGPGTRLTVL.

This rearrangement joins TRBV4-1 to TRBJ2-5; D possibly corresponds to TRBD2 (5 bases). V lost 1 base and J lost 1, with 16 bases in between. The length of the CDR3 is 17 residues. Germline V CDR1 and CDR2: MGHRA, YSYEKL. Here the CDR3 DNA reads TGCGCCAGCAGCCAAGGCCTTGGAGCGGAGCCCCAAGAGACCCAGTACTTC. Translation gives CASSQGLGAEPQETQYF.

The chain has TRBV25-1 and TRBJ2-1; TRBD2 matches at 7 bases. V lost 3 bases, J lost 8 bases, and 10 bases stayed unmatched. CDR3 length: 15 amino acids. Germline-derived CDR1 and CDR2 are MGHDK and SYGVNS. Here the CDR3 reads CASSDWTRASDEQFF. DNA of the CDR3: TGTGCCAGCAGTGACTGGACTAGGGCCAGCGATGAGCAGTTCTTC.

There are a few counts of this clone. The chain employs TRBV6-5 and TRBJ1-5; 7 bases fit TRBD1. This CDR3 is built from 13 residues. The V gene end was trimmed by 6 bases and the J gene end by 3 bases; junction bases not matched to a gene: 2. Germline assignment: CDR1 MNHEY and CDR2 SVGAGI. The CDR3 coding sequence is TGTGCCAGCAGCAGGGGGTACAATCAGCCCCAGCATTTT. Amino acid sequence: CASSRGYNQPQHF.

CDR3 sequence: CSAQPEGEQFF. The CDR3 DNA sequence: TGCAGTGCTCAACCGGAGGGTGAGCAGTTCTTC. The chain links TRBV20-1 to TRBJ2-1; D is perhaps TRBD2 (6 bases). The length of the CDR3 is 11 residues. CDR1 and CDR2 from the germline V gene are DFQATT and SNEGSKA (reference sequence). Trimming took 5 bases from V and 9 from J, leaving 11 bases between them.

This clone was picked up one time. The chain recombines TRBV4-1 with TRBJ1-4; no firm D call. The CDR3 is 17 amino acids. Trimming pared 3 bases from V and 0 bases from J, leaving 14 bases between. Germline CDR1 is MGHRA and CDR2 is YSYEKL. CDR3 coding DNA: TGCGCCAGCAGCCACCTCGGACGTAGTGCAACTAATGAAAAACTGTTTTTT. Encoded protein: CASSHLGRSATNEKLFF.

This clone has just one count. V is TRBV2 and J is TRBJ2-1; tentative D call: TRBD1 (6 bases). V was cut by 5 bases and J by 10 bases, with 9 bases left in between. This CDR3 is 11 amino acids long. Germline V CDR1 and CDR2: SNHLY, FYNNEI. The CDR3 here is CASSNRDEQFF. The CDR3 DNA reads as TGTGCCAGCAGTAACAGGGACGAGCAGTTCTTC.

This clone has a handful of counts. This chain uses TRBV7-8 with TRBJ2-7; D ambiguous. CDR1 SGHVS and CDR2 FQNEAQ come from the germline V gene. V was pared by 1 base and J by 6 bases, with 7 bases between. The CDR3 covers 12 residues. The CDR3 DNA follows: TGTGCCAGCAGCTTAGTGGGGTTCGAGCAGTACTTC. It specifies CASSLVGFEQYF. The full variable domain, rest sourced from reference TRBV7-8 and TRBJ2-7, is GAGVSQSPRYKVAKRGQDVALRCDPISGHVSLFWYQQALGQGPEFLTYFQNEAQLDKSGLPSDRFFAERPEGSVSTLKIQRTQQEDSAVYLCASSLVGFEQYFGPGTRLTVT.

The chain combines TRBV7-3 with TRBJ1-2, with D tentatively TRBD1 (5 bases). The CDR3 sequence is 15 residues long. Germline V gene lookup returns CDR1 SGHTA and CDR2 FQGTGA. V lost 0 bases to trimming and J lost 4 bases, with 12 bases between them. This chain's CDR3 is CASSLTPGPRYGYTF. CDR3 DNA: TGTGCCAGCAGCTTAACCCCGGGACCGCGCTATGGCTACACCTTC.

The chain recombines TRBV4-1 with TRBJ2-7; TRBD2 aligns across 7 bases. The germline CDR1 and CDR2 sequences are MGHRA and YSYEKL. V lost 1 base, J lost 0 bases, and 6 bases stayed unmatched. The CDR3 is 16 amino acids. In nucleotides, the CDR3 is TGCGCCAGCAGCCAAGCCCCTAGCGGAAACTCCTACGAGCAGTACTTC. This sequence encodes CASSQAPSGNSYEQYF.

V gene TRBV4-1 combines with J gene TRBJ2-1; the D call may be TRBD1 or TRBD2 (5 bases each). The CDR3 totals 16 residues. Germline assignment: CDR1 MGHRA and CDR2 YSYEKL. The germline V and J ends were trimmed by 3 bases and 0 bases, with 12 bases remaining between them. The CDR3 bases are TGCGCCAGCAGCCAGGGACCACAAAGCTCCTACAATGAGCAGTTCTTC. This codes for CASSQGPQSSYNEQFF.

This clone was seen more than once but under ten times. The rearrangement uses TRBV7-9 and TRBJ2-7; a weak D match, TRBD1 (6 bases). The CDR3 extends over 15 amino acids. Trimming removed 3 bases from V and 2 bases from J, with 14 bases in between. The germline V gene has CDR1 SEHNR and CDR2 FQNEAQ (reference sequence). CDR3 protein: CASSLGTGITYEQYF. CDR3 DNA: TGTGCCAGCAGCTTGGGAACAGGGATTACCTACGAGCAGTACTTC.

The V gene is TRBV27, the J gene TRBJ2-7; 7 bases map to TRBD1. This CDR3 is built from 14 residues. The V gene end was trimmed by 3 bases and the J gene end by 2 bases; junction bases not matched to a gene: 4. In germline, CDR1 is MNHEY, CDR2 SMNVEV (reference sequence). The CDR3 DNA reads TGTGCCAGCAGTTTCCGGGACAGACCCTACGAGCAGTACTTC. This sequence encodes CASSFRDRPYEQYF.

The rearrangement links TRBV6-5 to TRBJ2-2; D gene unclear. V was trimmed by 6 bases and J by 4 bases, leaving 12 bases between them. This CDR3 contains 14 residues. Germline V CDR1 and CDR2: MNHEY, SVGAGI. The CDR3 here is CASRLSHPTGELFF. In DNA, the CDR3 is TGTGCCAGCAGATTGTCCCACCCCACCGGGGAGCTGTTTTTT.

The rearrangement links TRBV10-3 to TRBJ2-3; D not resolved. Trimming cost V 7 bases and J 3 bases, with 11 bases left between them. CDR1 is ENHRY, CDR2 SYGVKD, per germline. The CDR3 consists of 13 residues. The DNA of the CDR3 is TGTGCCATCACGCGAGAATGGACAGATACGCAGTATTTT. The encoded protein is CAITREWTDTQYF.

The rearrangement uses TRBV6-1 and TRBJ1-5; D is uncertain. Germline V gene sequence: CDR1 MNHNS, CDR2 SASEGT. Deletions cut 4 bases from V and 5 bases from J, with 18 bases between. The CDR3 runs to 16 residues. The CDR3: CASSALTRLTHQPQHF. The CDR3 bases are TGTGCCAGCAGTGCCTTGACACGTTTGACTCATCAGCCCCAGCATTTT.